The sequence of this T cell receptor beta chain was determined in a study of Graves' ophthalmopathy and Graves' hyperthyroidism. The study, taken as a whole, reports: Blood also held most thyroid clonotypes expanded above 0.001 frequency. In predicting ophthalmopathy progression, the model reached 70% to 71% sensitivity and roughly 74% specificity.

Clinicians diagnosed using symptoms, serum thyroxine, TRAb, thyroid ultrasound and orbital computed tomography. On this clonotype itself: The antigen is undetermined. The missing conserved phenylalanine or tryptophan at the end of this CDR3 makes a read error likely. No DNA is shown, since the ends of the CDR3 on it are uncertain; the CDR3 is the one TCRdb lists.

RNA served as the template for amplifying TCR beta CDR3 regions. Scientists carried out first-round RT-PCR using HTBI primers and then a second-round multiplex PCR. A single record per CDR3 protein comes from TCRdb applying MiXCR to the multiplex PCR reads. The repertoire has about 550,000 distinct CDR3 sequences, roughly 40% of them found once; the top ten carry 3.5% to 4.5%. In germline, CDR1 is SEHNR, CDR2 FQNEAQ (reference sequence). The CDR3 is 17 amino acids in total, end residues counted. The TCR comes from an adult man with Graves' hyperthyroidism. The chain couples TRBV7-9 to TRBJ1-3; TRBD1 was called by the table and not checked on the DNA. Sequencing was carried out using peripheral blood or thyroid tissue (not recorded which). This chain's CDR3 is CASSLTFRGNSGNTTYL.